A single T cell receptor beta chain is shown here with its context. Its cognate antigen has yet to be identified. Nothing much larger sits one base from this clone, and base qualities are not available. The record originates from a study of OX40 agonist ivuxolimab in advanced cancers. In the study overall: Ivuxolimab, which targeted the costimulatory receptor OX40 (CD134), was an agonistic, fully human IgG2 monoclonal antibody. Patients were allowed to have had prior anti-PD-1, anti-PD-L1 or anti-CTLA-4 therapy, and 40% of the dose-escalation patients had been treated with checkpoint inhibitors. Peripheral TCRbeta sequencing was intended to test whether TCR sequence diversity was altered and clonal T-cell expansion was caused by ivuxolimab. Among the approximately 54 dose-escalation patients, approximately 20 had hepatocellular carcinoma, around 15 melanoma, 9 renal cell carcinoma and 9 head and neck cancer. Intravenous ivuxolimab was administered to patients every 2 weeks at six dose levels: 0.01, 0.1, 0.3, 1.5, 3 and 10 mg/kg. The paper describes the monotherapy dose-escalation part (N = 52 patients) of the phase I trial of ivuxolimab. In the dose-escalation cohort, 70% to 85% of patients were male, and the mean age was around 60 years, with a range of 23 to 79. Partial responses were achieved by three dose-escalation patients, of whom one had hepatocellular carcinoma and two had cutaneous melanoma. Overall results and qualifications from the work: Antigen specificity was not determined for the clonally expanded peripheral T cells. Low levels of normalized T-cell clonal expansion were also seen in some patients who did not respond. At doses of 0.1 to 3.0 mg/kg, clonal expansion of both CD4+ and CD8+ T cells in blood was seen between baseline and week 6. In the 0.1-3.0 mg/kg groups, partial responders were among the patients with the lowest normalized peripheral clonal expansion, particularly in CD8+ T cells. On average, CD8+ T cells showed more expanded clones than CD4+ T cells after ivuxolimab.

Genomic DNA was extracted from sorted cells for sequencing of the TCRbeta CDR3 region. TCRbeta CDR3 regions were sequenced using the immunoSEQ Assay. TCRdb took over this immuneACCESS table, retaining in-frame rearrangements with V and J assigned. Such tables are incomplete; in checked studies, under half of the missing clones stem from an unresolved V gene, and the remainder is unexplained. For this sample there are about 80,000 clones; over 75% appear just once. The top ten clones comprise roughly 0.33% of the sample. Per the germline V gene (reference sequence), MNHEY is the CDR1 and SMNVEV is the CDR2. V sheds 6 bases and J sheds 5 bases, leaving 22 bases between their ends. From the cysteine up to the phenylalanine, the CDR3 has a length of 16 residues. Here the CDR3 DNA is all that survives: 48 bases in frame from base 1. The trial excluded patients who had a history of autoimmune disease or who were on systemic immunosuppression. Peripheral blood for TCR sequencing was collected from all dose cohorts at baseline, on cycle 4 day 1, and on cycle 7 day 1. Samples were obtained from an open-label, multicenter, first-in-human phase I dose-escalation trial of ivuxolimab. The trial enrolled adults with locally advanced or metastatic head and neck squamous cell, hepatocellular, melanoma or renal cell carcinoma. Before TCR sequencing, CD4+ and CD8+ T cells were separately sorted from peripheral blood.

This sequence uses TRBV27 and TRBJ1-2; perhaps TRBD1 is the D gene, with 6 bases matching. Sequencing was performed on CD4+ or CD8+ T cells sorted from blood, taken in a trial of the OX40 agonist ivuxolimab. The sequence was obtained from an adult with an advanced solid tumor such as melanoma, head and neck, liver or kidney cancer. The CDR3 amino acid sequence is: CASRRDNIVGRYGYTF. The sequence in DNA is TGTGCCAGCAGACGGGACAATATAGTTGGCCGTTATGGCTACACCTTC.